The next 7 T cell receptor beta chains were all read from a single sample in a study of beta chain features in type 1 diabetes. What was sequenced were expressed TCRB transcripts, since all of the isolated RNA had been reverse transcribed. Method: immunoSEQ multiplex PCR; TCRdb's copy keeps in-frame clones and lacks some. The sample yields 600,000 to 650,000 clones, about 14% seen once. Input material: naive CD4+ T cells from blood. Receptors were obtained from a man aged 18 to 30 in good health.

The chain links TRBV27 to TRBJ1-1; D is perhaps TRBD1 (5 bases). V lost 5 bases and J 5 bases, leaving 15 bases between the germline ends. CDR3 length: 14 amino acids. CDR1 and CDR2 from the germline V gene are MNHEY and SMNVEV (reference sequence). The DNA of the CDR3 is TGTGCCAGCAGTGGATCCAGGGATTCGACTGAAGCTTTCTTT. It yields the protein CASSGSRDSTEAFF.

The chain joins TRBV9 to TRBJ1-5; no reliable D call. CDR1 and CDR2 from the germline V gene are SGDLS and YYNGEE. V shed 0 bases and J shed 0 bases, with 4 bases lying between them. This CDR3 region has 14 residues. Here the CDR3 DNA reads TGTGCCAGCAGCGTAGACGTTAGCAATCAGCCCCAGCATTTT. Its protein product is CASSVDVSNQPQHF.

The chain links TRBV7-9 to TRBJ2-7; D tentatively fits TRBD1 or TRBD2 (5 bases each). Germline CDR1 and CDR2: SEHNR and FQNEAQ (reference sequence). This CDR3 is built from 15 residues. V was cut by 6 bases and J by 3 bases, with 18 bases left in between. The CDR3, as DNA: TGTGCCAGCAGTCAACCCGGGACCCCCGTCTACGAGCAGTACTTC. It is translated as CASSQPGTPVYEQYF.

CDR3 protein: CASIQRWGNTIYF. The CDR3 DNA sequence: TGTGCCAGCATCCAACGGTGGGGGAACACCATATATTTT. V gene TRBV6-5 combines with J gene TRBJ1-3; the D gene is possibly TRBD1 (5 bases). The V and J ends lost 7 bases and 7 bases respectively, with 14 bases between them. The CDR3 has 13 amino acids. The V gene's germline CDR1 is MNHEY and CDR2 SVGAGI.

The chain employs TRBV7-2 and TRBJ2-1; TRBD1 agrees at 12 bases. The CDR3 is 16 residues long. Per the germline V gene, CDR1 is SGHTA and CDR2 is FQGNSA. V was pared by 1 base and J by 8 bases, with 6 bases of the junction left unmatched. This CDR3 reads CASSLVGTGGLYEQFF. As DNA, the CDR3 is TGTGCCAGCAGCTTAGTTGGGACAGGGGGCTTGTATGAGCAGTTCTTC.

V is TRBV10-3 and J is TRBJ1-4, with D maybe TRBD1 (6 bases). Germline V gene data show CDR1 as ENHRY and CDR2 as SYGVKD. CDR3 length: 14 amino acids. Trimming took 4 bases from V and 8 from J, leaving 14 bases between them. The CDR3 spells CAISVAGEGEKLFF. As DNA, the CDR3 is TGTGCCATCAGTGTCGCAGGGGAGGGCGAAAAACTGTTTTTT.

J is TRBJ2-7 and V is TRBV7-2; D is unclear. V was pared by 3 bases and J by 2 bases, with 5 bases between. Germline CDR1 reads SGHTA; CDR2 reads FQGNSA. The CDR3 consists of 12 residues. The CDR3: CASSLKPYEQYF. For the CDR3, the DNA is TGTGCCAGCAGCTTGAAACCCTACGAGCAGTACTTC.